This T cell receptor beta chain was identified during a study of T cells after yellow fever vaccination. In the study overall: It was SMART-Seq v4 Ultra Low Input that prepared the fractions with low cell numbers.

About this clonotype: The antigen is unknown.

TCRdb fed the 5' RACE reads into MiXCR, producing one record per CDR3 protein. The sample contains 250,000 to 400,000 distinct CDR3 sequences, approximately 4% of which appear only once. Findings of the study overall: A large majority of primary-vaccination clones showed up again after the booster (approximately 96% CD4, 75% to 90% CD8). It was a small share of clonotypes that appeared in both CD4 and CD8 compartments.

The V end was cut by 3 bases, the J end by 4 bases, with 11 bases between. This CDR3 spans 14 amino acids. Germline V CDR1 and CDR2: KGHDR, SFDVKD. This receptor was taken from a man in his late teens or twenties who received the YFV17D yellow fever vaccine. The chain couples TRBV24-1 to TRBJ1-2; possibly TRBD1 for D (5 bases). Material: PBMCs, obtained 5 days after the yellow fever booster vaccination. CDR3 sequence (DNA): TGTGCCACCAGTGATCACAGGAGAACCTATGGCTACACCTTC. Translation gives CATSDHRRTYGYTF.